This is a list of T cell receptor beta chains from one sample in a study of tumor-infiltrating lymphocytes in primary liver carcinoma. TCRdb itself ran the multiplex PCR reads through MiXCR, one entry per CDR3 protein. The sample contains 150,000 to 200,000 distinct CDR3 sequences, around four fifths of which appear only once. The sequencing sample was made of tumor tissue from primary liver carcinoma. These receptors all come from a man between 35 and 55 years old with primary liver carcinoma and hepatitis B virus infection. The CDR3 runs from the conserved cysteine through the conserved F or W. D genes are given only for firm matches. Clone size is given for some rows only: seen once, a few or many times, or a class if the clone is expanded.

d_call j_call v_call clone_size cdr3_nt cdr3_aa
. TRBJ1-4 TRBV11-2 . TGTGCCAGCAGCACCACTACAGGGTTTGGTAATAAAAAACTGTTTTTT CASSTTTGFGNKKLFF
. TRBJ1-1 TRBV6-6 . TGTGCCAGCAGCCGGGCGGCACTAGTCGACGCTGAAGCTTTCTTT CASSRAALVDAEAFF
. TRBJ1-1 TRBV29-1 . TGCAGCGTTGAGTTAAACACTGAAGCTTTCTTT CSVELNTEAFF
TRBD1 TRBJ2-7 TRBV7-9 . TGTGATAGTAGCCAGGGACAGAGCGAGCAGTACTTC CDSSQGQSEQYF
. TRBJ2-5 TRBV10-3 . TGTGCCATCGGAGGGGTGGTCCTACAAGAGACCCAGTACTTC CAIGGVVLQETQYF
. TRBJ2-1 TRBV7-3 . TGTGCCAGCAGCTTAGGCGCAAGCTCCTACAATGAGCAGTTCTTC CASSLGASSYNEQFF
. TRBJ2-4 TRBV30 once TGTGCCATGGAGAGTTTGGTAGCCAAAAACATTCAGTACTTC CAMESLVAKNIQYF
. TRBJ2-5 TRBV10-3 . TGTGCCTTCGGAGGGGGGGCCGTACAAGAGACCCAGTACTTC CAFGGGAVQETQYF
. TRBJ2-7 TRBV5-6 . TGTGCCAGCAGCCAAATACACCACGAACAGTACTTC CASSQIHHEQYF
TRBD2 TRBJ2-1 TRBV11-1 . TGTGCCAGCAGCTCCCCTCCTGGCGGGAGGGCCTTTAGCGAGCAGTCTTTC CASSSPPGGRAFSEQSF
. TRBJ2-7 TRBV29-1 . TGCAGCGTTGAGACAGACAAGCAGTACTTC CSVETDKQYF
. TRBJ2-6 TRBV28 . TGTGCCAGCAGCTCCCCCACTGGGACCAACGTCCTGACTTTC CASSSPTGTNVLTF
. TRBJ2-7 TRBV29-1 . TGCACTGTTCTCGACCGAAGCTCCTACGAGCAGTACTTC CTVLDRSSYEQYF
. TRBJ2-1 TRBV11-1 medium-sized TGTGCCAGCAGCTTAGCGCGAGGAGGCTTTCGCGATGAGCAGTTCTTC CASSLARGGFRDEQFF
. TRBJ2-2 TRBV4-2 . TGTGCGAGCACCCAAGCCGGGCAGGGCGGCACCGGGGAGCTGTTTTTT CASTQAGQGGTGELFF
. TRBJ1-4 TRBV12-3/TRBV12-4 . TGTGTCAGCAGTCTTCTTGGTGATGAAAAACCGTTTTTT CVSSLLGDEKPFF
TRBD2 TRBJ2-3 TRBV4-2 . TGTACCAGCAGCCAAGTTGCGGGTGGTAGCGGGGGGACAGATACGCAGTATTTT CTSSQVAGGSGGTDTQYF
. TRBJ1-3 TRBV29-1 . TGCAGCGATGCGGGGAACTCTGGACACACCATATATTTT CSDAGNSGHTIYF
. TRBJ2-2 TRBV6-1 once TGTGTCATCAATGAAGCGCTTCTAGGGGGAGCGAACACCGGGGAGCTGTTTTTT CVINEALLGGANTGELFF
TRBD1 TRBJ2-2 TRBV18 . TGTGCCAGCTCACCCGGGACAGATTACACCGGGGAGCTGTTTTTT CASSPGTDYTGELFF
. TRBJ2-2 TRBV5-4 . TGTGCCTGCAGGCCAGGGGCGAACACCGGGAAGCTGTTTTTT CACRPGANTGKLFF